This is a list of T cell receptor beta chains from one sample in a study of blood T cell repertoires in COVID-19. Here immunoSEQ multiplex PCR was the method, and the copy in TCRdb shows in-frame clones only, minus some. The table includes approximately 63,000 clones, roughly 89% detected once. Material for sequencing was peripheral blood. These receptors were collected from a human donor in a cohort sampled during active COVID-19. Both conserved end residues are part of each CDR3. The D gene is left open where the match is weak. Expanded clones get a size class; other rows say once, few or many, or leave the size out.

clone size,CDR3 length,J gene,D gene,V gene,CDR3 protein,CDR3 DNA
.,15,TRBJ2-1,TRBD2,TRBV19,CASSMGLAGINEQFF,TGTGCCAGTAGTATGGGGCTAGCGGGGATCAATGAGCAGTTCTTC
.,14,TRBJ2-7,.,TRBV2,CASRPGLGLYEQYF,TGTGCCAGCAGACCCGGACTGGGACTCTACGAGCAGTACTTC
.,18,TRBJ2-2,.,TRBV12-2,CASRSPTSGGAYTGELFF,TGTGCAAGTCGCTCGCCCACTAGCGGGGGGGCGTACACCGGGGAGCTGTTTTTT
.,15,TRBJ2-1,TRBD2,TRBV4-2,CASSQVGGRGDEQFF,TGTGCCAGCAGCCAAGTAGGCGGGAGGGGTGATGAGCAGTTCTTC
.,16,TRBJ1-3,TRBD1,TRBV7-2,CASSLGQGAQGNTIYF,TGTGCCAGCAGCCTAGGACAGGGGGCGCAAGGAAACACCATATATTTT
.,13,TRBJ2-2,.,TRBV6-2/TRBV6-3,CASSNPGTGELFF,TGTGCCAGCAGCAACCCAGGGACCGGGGAGCTGTTTTTT
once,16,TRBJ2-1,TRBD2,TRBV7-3,CASSPRGSGGYNEQFF,TGTGCCAGCAGCCCTCGTGGTAGCGGGGGATACAATGAGCAGTTCTTC
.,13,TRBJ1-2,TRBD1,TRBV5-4,CASSYGQGYGYTF,TGTGCCAGCAGCTACGGACAGGGCTATGGCTACACCTTC
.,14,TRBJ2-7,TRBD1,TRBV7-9,CASTWGTGLYEQYF,TGTGCCTCGACCTGGGGGACAGGGCTATACGAGCAGTACTTC
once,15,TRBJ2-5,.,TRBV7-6,CASSPDRTSYETQYF,TGTGCCAGCAGCCCCGACAGGACCTCATATGAGACCCAGTACTTC
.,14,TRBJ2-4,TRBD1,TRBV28,CASSLSGGRYIQYF,TGTGCCAGCAGTTTGTCAGGGGGCAGGTACATTCAGTACTTC
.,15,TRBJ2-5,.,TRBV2,CASSEWALGSETQYF,TGTGCCAGCAGTGAATGGGCCCTTGGGTCGGAGACCCAGTACTTC
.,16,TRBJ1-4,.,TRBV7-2,CASSFGPGEFHEKLFF,TGTGCCAGCAGCTTTGGGCCGGGGGAGTTTCATGAAAAACTGTTTTTT
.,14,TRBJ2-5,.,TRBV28,CASSLSGPRGTQYF,TGTGCCAGCAGTTTATCTGGACCAAGGGGGACCCAGTACTTC
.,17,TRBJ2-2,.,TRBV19,CATDGGQAEHNTGELFF,TGTGCCACTGATGGGGGCCAGGCCGAACATAACACCGGGGAGCTGTTTTTT
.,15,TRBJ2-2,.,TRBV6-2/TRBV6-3,CASSPGSGYHGELFF,TGTGCCAGCAGCCCCGGGTCGGGGTATCACGGGGAGCTGTTTTTT
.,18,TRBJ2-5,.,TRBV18,CASSPITTGGRVTETQYF,TGTGCCAGCTCACCCATAACGACCGGGGGGCGCGTGACAGAGACCCAGTACTTC
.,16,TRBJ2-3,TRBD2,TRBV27,CASRRGGGRQMDTQYF,TGTGCCAGCAGGCGAGGCGGGGGTCGCCAGATGGATACGCAGTATTTT
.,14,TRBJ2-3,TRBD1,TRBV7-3,CASSGTGGTDTQYF,TGTGCCAGCAGCGGGACAGGGGGGACAGATACGCAGTATTTT
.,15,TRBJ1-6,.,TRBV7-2,CASSHEVTNNSPLHF,TGTGCCAGCAGCCATGAGGTTACTAATAATTCACCCCTCCACTTT
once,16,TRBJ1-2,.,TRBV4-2,CASSEGLLSSNYGYTF,TGTGCCAGCAGTGAGGGTTTACTATCTTCTAACTATGGCTACACCTTC
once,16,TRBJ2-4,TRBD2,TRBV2,CASSEESGAGGNIQYF,TGTGCCAGCAGTGAAGAGTCAGGCGCGGGGGGGAACATTCAGTACTTC
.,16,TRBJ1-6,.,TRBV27,CASSLGGGSYNSPLHF,TGTGCCAGCAGTTTAGGCGGTGGATCCTATAATTCACCCCTCCACTTT
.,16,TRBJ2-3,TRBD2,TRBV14,CASSQRTSGYTDTQYF,TGTGCCAGCAGCCAAAGGACTAGCGGATACACAGATACGCAGTATTTT
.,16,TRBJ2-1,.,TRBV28,CASSLELAGWRNEQFF,TGTGCCAGCAGTTTGGAGCTAGCCGGATGGAGGAATGAGCAGTTCTTC
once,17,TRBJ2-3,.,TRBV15,CATSRDRPYGGQDTQYF,TGTGCCACCAGCAGAGATAGGCCGTACGGGGGACAGGATACGCAGTATTTT
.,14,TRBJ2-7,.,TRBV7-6,CASSLNRDVYEQYF,TGTGCCAGCAGCTTAAACAGGGACGTCTACGAGCAGTACTTC
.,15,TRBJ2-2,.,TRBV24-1,CATSVWGANTGELFF,TGTGCCACCAGTGTGTGGGGAGCGAACACCGGGGAGCTGTTTTTT
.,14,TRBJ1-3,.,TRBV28,CASSRTLSGNTIYF,TGTGCCAGCAGTCGGACACTCTCTGGAAACACCATATATTTT
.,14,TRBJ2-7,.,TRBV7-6,CASSLGAGAGEQYF,TGTGCCAGCAGCTTAGGCGCGGGGGCGGGCGAGCAGTACTTC
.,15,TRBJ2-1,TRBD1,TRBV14,CASSQITGGYNEQFF,TGTGCCAGCAGCCAAATAACAGGGGGTTACAATGAGCAGTTCTTC
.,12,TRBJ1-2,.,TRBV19,CASSTLQGSNTF,TGTGCCAGTAGTACTCTACAGGGCTCTAACACCTTC
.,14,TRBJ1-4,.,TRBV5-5,CASSLGGFDEKLFF,TGTGCCAGCAGCTTGGGAGGGTTCGATGAAAAACTGTTTTTT
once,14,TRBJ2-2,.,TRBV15,CATSLGHSTGELFF,TGTGCCACCAGCTTAGGACATAGCACCGGGGAGCTGTTTTTT
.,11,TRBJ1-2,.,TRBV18,CASQSNYGYTF,TGTGCCAGCCAATCTAACTATGGCTACACCTTC
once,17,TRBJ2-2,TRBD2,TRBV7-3,CASSLAVTSGRDGELFF,TGTGCCAGCAGCTTGGCTGTTACTAGCGGGAGGGACGGGGAGCTGTTTTTT
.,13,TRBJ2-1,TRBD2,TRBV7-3,CASSLTGGGKQFF,TGTGCCAGCAGCTTAACCGGCGGGGGGAAGCAGTTCTTC
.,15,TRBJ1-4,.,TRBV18,CASSPRGVRDEKLFF,TGTGCCAGCTCACCACGCGGGGTGAGGGATGAAAAACTGTTTTTT
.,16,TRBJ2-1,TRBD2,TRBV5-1,CASSLGFSGEGHEQFF,TGCGCCAGCAGCTTGGGCTTTAGCGGGGAGGGTCATGAGCAGTTCTTC
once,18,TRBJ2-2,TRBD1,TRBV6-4,CASSDRDRGYAGTGELFF,TGTGCCAGCAGTGACCGGGACAGGGGGTATGCGGGCACCGGGGAGCTGTTTTTT
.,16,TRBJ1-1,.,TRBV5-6,CASSSGGEGWNTEAFF,TGTGCCAGCAGCTCTGGGGGGGAGGGCTGGAACACTGAAGCTTTCTTT
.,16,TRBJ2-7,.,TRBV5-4,CASSLHPGQAPYEQYF,TGTGCCAGCAGCTTGCACCCTGGGCAGGCTCCCTACGAGCAGTACTTC
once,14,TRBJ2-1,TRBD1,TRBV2,CASTRETGYNEQFF,TGTGCCAGCACCCGTGAGACAGGGTACAATGAGCAGTTCTTC
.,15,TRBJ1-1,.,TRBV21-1,CASSKAGGGYTEAFF,TGTGCCAGCAGCAAAGCGGGAGGGGGTTACACTGAAGCTTTCTTT
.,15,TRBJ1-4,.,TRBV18,CASSPPNRVGEKLFF,TGTGCCAGCTCACCACCGAACAGGGTAGGGGAAAAACTGTTTTTT